This T cell receptor beta chain derives from a study of shared clonotypes between healthy human individuals. Notes on the study in general: Of the naive CD4 clonotypes, around 4.9% were shared across a few donors. Clonotypes shared by all four donors outscored non-shared clonotypes in generation probability.

Splitting the CD4+ cells yielded a CD45RA+ naive subset and a CD45RA-negative memory subset. This CDR3 is built from 11 residues. CDR1 is SQVTM and CDR2 is ANQGSEA in the germline V gene. The ends lost 7 bases at V and 8 bases at J; junction bases unmatched: 5. At deep level, the assay was performed. Profiling relied on immunoSEQ multiplex PCR, and the TCRdb table lists in-frame clones only, not all of them. The sample lists roughly 760,000 clones; approximately 79% were seen once. Details on this clone: Its antigen is not identified.

Sequenced: memory CD4+ T cells sorted from blood. The subset is: CD45RA-negative fraction. The chain is built from TRBV29-1 and TRBJ2-1, with 7 nucleotides matching TRBD2. The TCR sequence derives from a woman in her 30s in good health. CDR3 nucleotides: TGCAGCGCCGGACTAGGGCATGAGCAGTTCTTC. It codes for CSAGLGHEQFF.